A selection of T cell receptor beta chains follows, all from one sample in a study of CD8 T cells in Susac syndrome. TCRdb redid the calling of the immunoSEQ multiplex PCR reads with MiXCR, one entry per CDR3 protein. Of just over 150,000 distinct CDR3 sequences in the sample, 85% to 95% were seen once. The sequenced sample consisted of CD4+ T cells from PBMCs. These receptor sequences come from a human donor with Susac syndrome. Both conserved end residues are trimmed from each CDR3. Each record gives: D gene, J gene, V gene, CDR3 protein. A D gene is named only where the DNA matches it firmly.

d_call: TRBD2; j_call: TRBJ2-1; v_call: TRBV9; cdr3_aa: ASSVGRRLAGDYNEQF
d_call: TRBD2; j_call: TRBJ2-1; v_call: TRBV6-6; cdr3_aa: ASSNGLAGGSEQF
d_call: .; j_call: TRBJ2-7; v_call: TRBV20-1; cdr3_aa: SARDSSQSAVYEQY
d_call: .; j_call: TRBJ2-7; v_call: TRBV5-5; cdr3_aa: ASSLDVGYEQY
d_call: .; j_call: TRBJ2-5; v_call: TRBV10-3; cdr3_aa: AISESYDQY
d_call: .; j_call: TRBJ2-2; v_call: TRBV3-1; cdr3_aa: ASSQGQGGTGELF
d_call: .; j_call: TRBJ1-6; v_call: TRBV7-9; cdr3_aa: ASSLYLGDNSPLH
d_call: .; j_call: TRBJ1-2; v_call: TRBV18; cdr3_aa: ASSPKDGGYT
d_call: TRBD1; j_call: TRBJ2-1; v_call: TRBV7-9; cdr3_aa: ASSLGTGDQF
d_call: .; j_call: TRBJ2-5; v_call: TRBV27; cdr3_aa: ASSLTRSPGTQY
d_call: .; j_call: TRBJ2-1; v_call: TRBV20-1; cdr3_aa: SANGRVNEQF
d_call: .; j_call: TRBJ2-5; v_call: TRBV12-3/TRBV12-4; cdr3_aa: ASGRVGIQETQY
d_call: .; j_call: TRBJ2-7; v_call: TRBV4-2; cdr3_aa: ASSQDQTGPYEQY
d_call: .; j_call: TRBJ1-6; v_call: TRBV18; cdr3_aa: ASSPDSHSPLH
d_call: TRBD1; j_call: TRBJ2-2; v_call: TRBV12-3/TRBV12-4; cdr3_aa: ASSSPRDRGPSRTGELF
d_call: TRBD1; j_call: TRBJ2-1; v_call: TRBV5-5; cdr3_aa: ASSLLLGQGYNEQF
d_call: TRBD1; j_call: TRBJ2-1; v_call: TRBV5-6; cdr3_aa: ASSLFNRGLNEQF
d_call: .; j_call: TRBJ2-3; v_call: TRBV14; cdr3_aa: ASSQWAPADTQY
d_call: TRBD1; j_call: TRBJ2-7; v_call: TRBV6-2/TRBV6-3; cdr3_aa: ASSETGRGYEQY
d_call: TRBD1; j_call: TRBJ1-5; v_call: TRBV6-5; cdr3_aa: ASSLAGGTQPQH
d_call: .; j_call: TRBJ2-2; v_call: TRBV20-1; cdr3_aa: SARRGGTGELF
d_call: TRBD1; j_call: TRBJ1-1; v_call: TRBV12-3/TRBV12-4; cdr3_aa: ASSTRDRGGTEAF